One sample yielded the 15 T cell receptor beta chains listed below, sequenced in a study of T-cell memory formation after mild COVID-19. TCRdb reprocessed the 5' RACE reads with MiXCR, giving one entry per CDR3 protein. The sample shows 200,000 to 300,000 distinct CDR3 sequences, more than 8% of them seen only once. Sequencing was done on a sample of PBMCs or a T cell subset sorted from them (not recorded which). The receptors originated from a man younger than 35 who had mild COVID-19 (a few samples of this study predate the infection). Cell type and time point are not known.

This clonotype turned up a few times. CDR3 in DNA: TGCGCCAGCAGCCTACATCCCGGCTACGAGCAGTACTTC. It translates to CASSLHPGYEQYF. The chain links TRBV5-1 to TRBJ2-7, with D uncertain. The CDR3 totals 13 residues. Trimming shortened V by 4 bases and J by 3 bases, and 11 bases separated the two germline ends. Germline CDR1 is SGHRS and CDR2 is YFSETQ.

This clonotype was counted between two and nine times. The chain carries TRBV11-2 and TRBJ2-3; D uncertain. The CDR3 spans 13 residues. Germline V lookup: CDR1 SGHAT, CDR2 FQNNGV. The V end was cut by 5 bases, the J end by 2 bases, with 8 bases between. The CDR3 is CASSPMATDTQYF. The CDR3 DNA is TGTGCCAGCAGCCCGATGGCCACAGATACGCAGTATTTT.

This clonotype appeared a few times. The CDR3 loop reads CATSDSVESYLEDTQYF. The CDR3 DNA reads as TGTGCCACCAGTGATTCGGTTGAGTCATATCTGGAAGATACGCAGTATTTT. The chain combines TRBV24-1 with TRBJ2-3; no definite D call. The CDR3 has 17 amino acids. The germline V gene encodes CDR1 KGHDR and CDR2 SFDVKD. V shed 2 bases and J shed 5 bases, with 19 bases lying between them.

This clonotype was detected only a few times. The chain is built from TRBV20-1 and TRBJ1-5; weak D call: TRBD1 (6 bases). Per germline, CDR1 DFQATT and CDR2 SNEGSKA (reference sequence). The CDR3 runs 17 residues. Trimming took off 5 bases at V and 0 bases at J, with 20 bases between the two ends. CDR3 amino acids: CSAVTGWGTYSNQPQHF. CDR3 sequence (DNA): TGCAGTGCTGTTACAGGGTGGGGGACCTATAGCAATCAGCCCCAGCATTTT.

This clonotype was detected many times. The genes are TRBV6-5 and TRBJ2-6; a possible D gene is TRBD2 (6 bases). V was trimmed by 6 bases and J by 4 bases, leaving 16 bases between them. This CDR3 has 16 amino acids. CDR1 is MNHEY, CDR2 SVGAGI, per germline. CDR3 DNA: TGTGCCAGCAGGCCCCCGGGAGTTCGCGGGGCCAACGTCCTGACTTTC. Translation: CASRPPGVRGANVLTF.

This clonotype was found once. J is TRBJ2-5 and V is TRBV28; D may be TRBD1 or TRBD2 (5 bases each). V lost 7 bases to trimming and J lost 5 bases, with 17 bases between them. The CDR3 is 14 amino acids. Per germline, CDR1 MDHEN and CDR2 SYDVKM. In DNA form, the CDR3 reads TGTGCCAGCATTCCCCTGGGGGTGGGGGAGACCCAGTACTTC. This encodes CASIPLGVGETQYF.

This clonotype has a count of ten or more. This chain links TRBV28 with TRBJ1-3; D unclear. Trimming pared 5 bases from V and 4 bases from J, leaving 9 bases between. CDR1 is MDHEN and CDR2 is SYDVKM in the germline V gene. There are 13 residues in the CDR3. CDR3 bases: TGTGCCAGCAGTGCGGTAGGGGGAAACACCATATATTTT. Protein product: CASSAVGGNTIYF.

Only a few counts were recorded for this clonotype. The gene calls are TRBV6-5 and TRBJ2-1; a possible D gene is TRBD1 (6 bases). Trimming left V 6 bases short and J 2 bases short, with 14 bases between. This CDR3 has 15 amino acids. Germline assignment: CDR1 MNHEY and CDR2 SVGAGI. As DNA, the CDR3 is TGTGCCAGCAGCACGAACAGGGTGACCTACAATGAGCAGTTCTTC. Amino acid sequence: CASSTNRVTYNEQFF.

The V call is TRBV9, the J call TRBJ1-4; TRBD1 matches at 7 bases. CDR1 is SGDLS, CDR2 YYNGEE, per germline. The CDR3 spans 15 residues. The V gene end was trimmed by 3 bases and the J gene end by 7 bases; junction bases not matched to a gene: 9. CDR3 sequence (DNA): TGTGCCAGCAGCGAGACGACAGGGTGGCGTGAAAAACTGTTTTTT. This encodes CASSETTGWREKLFF.

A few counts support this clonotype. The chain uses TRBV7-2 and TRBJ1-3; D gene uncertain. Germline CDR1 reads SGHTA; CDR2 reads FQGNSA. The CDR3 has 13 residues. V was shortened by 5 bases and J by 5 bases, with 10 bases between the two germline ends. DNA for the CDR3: TGTGCCAGCAGCCCGCCGGGGAGAAACACCATATATTTT. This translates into CASSPPGRNTIYF.

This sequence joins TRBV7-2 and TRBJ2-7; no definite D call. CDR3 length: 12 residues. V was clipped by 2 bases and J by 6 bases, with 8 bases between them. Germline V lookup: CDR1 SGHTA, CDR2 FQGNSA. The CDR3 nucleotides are TGTGCCAGCAGCTTATATTCGTCCGAGCAGTACTTC. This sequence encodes CASSLYSSEQYF.

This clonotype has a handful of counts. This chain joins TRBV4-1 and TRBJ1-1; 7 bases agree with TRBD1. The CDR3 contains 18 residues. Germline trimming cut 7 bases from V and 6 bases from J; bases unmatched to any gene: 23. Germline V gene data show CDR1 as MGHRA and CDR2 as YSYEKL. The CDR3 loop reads CASTVKPSGRDSVAEAFF. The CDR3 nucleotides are TGCGCCAGCACCGTAAAGCCAAGTGGCCGGGACAGCGTGGCTGAAGCTTTCTTT.

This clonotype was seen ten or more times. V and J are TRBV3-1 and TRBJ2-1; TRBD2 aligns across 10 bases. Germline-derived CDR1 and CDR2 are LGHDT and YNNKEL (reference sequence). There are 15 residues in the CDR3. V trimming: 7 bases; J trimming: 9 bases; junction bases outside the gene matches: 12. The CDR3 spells CASTRSSGGAVEQFF. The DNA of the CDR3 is TGTGCCAGCACCCGCTCAAGCGGGGGGGCCGTTGAGCAGTTCTTC.

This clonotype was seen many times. The CDR3 loop reads CASSLISGGAVQQFF. The CDR3 region has the DNA TGTGCCAGCAGCTTGATTAGCGGGGGGGCTGTTCAGCAGTTCTTC. This chain links TRBV5-6 with TRBJ2-1, with 11 bases matching TRBD2. V lost 1 base, J lost 11 bases, and 8 bases stayed unmatched. Per the germline V gene, CDR1 is SGHDT and CDR2 is YYEEEE. This CDR3 has 15 residues.

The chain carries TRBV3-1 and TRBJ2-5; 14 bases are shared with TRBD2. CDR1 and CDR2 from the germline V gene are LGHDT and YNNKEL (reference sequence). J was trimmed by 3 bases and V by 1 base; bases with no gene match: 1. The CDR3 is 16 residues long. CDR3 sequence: CASSQGGLAGEETQYF. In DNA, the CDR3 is TGTGCCAGCAGCCAAGGGGGACTAGCGGGGGAAGAGACCCAGTACTTC.